The present T cell receptor (beta chain) was sequenced within a study of shared clonotypes between healthy human individuals. About the research overall: The donors, a couple of women and a few men, were aged 18 to 49.

For this clone: Its target is unknown.

Measured with immunoSEQ multiplex PCR; TCRdb has only the in-frame clones, and not every one. This sample carries 980,000 or so clones, about 80% of them seen once, and the ten largest clones take around 1.5%. Germline V gene lookup returns CDR1 MDHEN and CDR2 SYDVKM. Trimming took 5 bases from V and 2 from J, leaving 10 bases between them. This CDR3 has 13 residues. Overall study findings and caveats: Exclusively blood specimens were collected; tissue repertoires likely differ.

This TCR derives from a man aged 18 to 29 in good health. The rearrangement joins TRBV28 to TRBJ2-7; D is unresolved. Input material: memory CD4+ T cells sorted from blood. Subset reported: CD45RA-negative fraction. The chain's CDR3 is CASSRHTPYEQYF. Here the CDR3 DNA reads TGTGCCAGCAGTAGACATACTCCCTACGAGCAGTACTTC.